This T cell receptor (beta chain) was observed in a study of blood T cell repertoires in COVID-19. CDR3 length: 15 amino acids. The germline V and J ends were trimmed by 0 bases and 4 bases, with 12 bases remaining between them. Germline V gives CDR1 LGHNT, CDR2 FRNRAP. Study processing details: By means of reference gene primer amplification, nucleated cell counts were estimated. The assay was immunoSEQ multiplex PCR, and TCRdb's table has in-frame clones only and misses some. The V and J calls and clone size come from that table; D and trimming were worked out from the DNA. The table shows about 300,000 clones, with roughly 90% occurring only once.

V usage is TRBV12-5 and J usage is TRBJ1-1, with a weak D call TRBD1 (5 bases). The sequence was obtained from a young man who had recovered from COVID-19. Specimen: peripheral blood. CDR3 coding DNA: TGTGCTAGTGGTTTGGTCCAGGGAATACCCACTGAAGCTTTCTTT. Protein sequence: CASGLVQGIPTEAFF.